This is a list of T cell receptor beta chains from one sample in a study of cytomegalovirus exposure and HLA in healthy donors. Sequencing was performed with immunoSEQ multiplex PCR; in TCRdb, only in-frame clones are kept and a portion is missing. The sample includes over 150,000 clones, 65% to 85% seen only once; the top ten take roughly 2.8%. Sequenced material: PBMCs. Every receptor here comes from a woman aged 40 to 50 in good health and CMV-seropositive. CDR3s include the opening cysteine and the closing phenylalanine or tryptophan. A D gene is named only where the DNA matches it firmly. Clone size, where shown, is once, few, many, or a class for clones that have expanded.

v_call: TRBV7-2; j_call: TRBJ1-1; clone_size: -; d_call: -; cdr3_nt: TGTGCCAGCAGCTTAGGGGGCAGGGTGGGGACTGAAGCTTTCTTT; cdr3_aa: CASSLGGRVGTEAFF
v_call: TRBV11-3; j_call: TRBJ1-1; clone_size: few; d_call: -; cdr3_nt: TGTGCCAGCAGCTTAGCCAGTGCTTATGAAGCTTTCTTT; cdr3_aa: CASSLASAYEAFF
v_call: TRBV11-3; j_call: TRBJ1-4; clone_size: -; d_call: -; cdr3_nt: TGTGCCAGCAGCTTAGGGCTCCTCCAGGATGAAAAACTGTTTTTT; cdr3_aa: CASSLGLLQDEKLFF
v_call: TRBV18; j_call: TRBJ2-7; clone_size: -; d_call: TRBD2; cdr3_nt: TGTGCCAGCTCTTCAAGCGGGAGAGTCTCCTACGAGCAGTACTTC; cdr3_aa: CASSSSGRVSYEQYF
v_call: TRBV4-3; j_call: TRBJ1-6; clone_size: -; d_call: -; cdr3_nt: TGCGCCAGCAGCCCCCAAGCGGGGGCGCAATCCGATTCACCCCTCCACTTT; cdr3_aa: CASSPQAGAQSDSPLHF
v_call: TRBV13; j_call: TRBJ1-2; clone_size: once; d_call: TRBD1; cdr3_nt: TGTGCCAGCAGCGAAGGGACAGGGGGCGGTAAAGGCTATGGCTACACCTTC; cdr3_aa: CASSEGTGGGKGYGYTF
v_call: TRBV7-2; j_call: TRBJ1-2; clone_size: -; d_call: -; cdr3_nt: TGTGCCAGCAGCTTAGGAACATCTCACAGGGCTACAGGCTACACCTTC; cdr3_aa: CASSLGTSHRATGYTF
v_call: TRBV5-1; j_call: TRBJ1-1; clone_size: -; d_call: -; cdr3_nt: TGCGCCAGCAGCTTGGCAGGGGCTAACACTGAAGCTTTCTTT; cdr3_aa: CASSLAGANTEAFF
v_call: TRBV18; j_call: TRBJ2-7; clone_size: -; d_call: TRBD2; cdr3_nt: TGTGCCAGCTCACCAAATAGCGGGAGTCACGAGCAGTACTTC; cdr3_aa: CASSPNSGSHEQYF
v_call: TRBV4-3; j_call: TRBJ2-4; clone_size: -; d_call: TRBD1; cdr3_nt: TGCGCCAGCAGCCACTCCAGGGACAGGGGCAACATTCAGTACTTC; cdr3_aa: CASSHSRDRGNIQYF
v_call: TRBV30; j_call: TRBJ1-2; clone_size: few; d_call: -; cdr3_nt: TGTGCCTGGGACAGGATCTATGGCTACACCTTC; cdr3_aa: CAWDRIYGYTF
v_call: TRBV10-3; j_call: TRBJ2-2; clone_size: -; d_call: TRBD2; cdr3_nt: TGTGCCACAAGGGGCCCCGGACTAGCCCCCGGAGAGCTGTTTTTT; cdr3_aa: CATRGPGLAPGELFF
v_call: TRBV7-2; j_call: TRBJ2-7; clone_size: once; d_call: -; cdr3_nt: TGTGCCAGCAGCCCCACAACCGGGACACTACTCTACGAGCAGTACTTC; cdr3_aa: CASSPTTGTLLYEQYF
v_call: TRBV13; j_call: TRBJ1-2; clone_size: -; d_call: TRBD1; cdr3_nt: TGTGCCAGCAAAACCGGGACAGGGTACTATGGCTACACCTTC; cdr3_aa: CASKTGTGYYGYTF
v_call: TRBV7-2; j_call: TRBJ2-1; clone_size: -; d_call: -; cdr3_nt: TGTGCCAGCAGCTCCGCCGGGACACCTAAACGTGGTGAGCAGTTCTTC; cdr3_aa: CASSSAGTPKRGEQFF
v_call: TRBV7-8; j_call: TRBJ2-1; clone_size: -; d_call: TRBD2; cdr3_nt: TGTGCCAGCAGCTCCACTCTAGCGGGAGCTGCCAATGAGCAGTTCTTC; cdr3_aa: CASSSTLAGAANEQFF
v_call: TRBV6-1; j_call: TRBJ1-2; clone_size: -; d_call: -; cdr3_nt: TGTGCCAGCACTCCAGACCGGGATATTAACTATGGCTACACCTTC; cdr3_aa: CASTPDRDINYGYTF
v_call: TRBV19; j_call: TRBJ1-1; clone_size: -; d_call: TRBD1; cdr3_nt: TGTGCCAGTAGTAATGGGGGGACAGGGACGAACACTGAAGCTTTCTTT; cdr3_aa: CASSNGGTGTNTEAFF
v_call: TRBV7-9; j_call: TRBJ1-5; clone_size: -; d_call: TRBD1; cdr3_nt: TGTGCCAGCAGCGGAGCCGGGACAGGGGGTAATCAGCCCCAGCATTTT; cdr3_aa: CASSGAGTGGNQPQHF
v_call: TRBV5-1; j_call: TRBJ1-2; clone_size: -; d_call: TRBD1; cdr3_nt: TGCGCCAGCAGCTTATCGGGACAGGGGCCTGATGGCTACACCTTC; cdr3_aa: CASSLSGQGPDGYTF
v_call: TRBV18; j_call: TRBJ1-1; clone_size: -; d_call: -; cdr3_nt: TGTGCCAGCTCACCGAGTTTGGTTGCTGAAGCTTTCTTT; cdr3_aa: CASSPSLVAEAFF
v_call: TRBV7-2; j_call: TRBJ2-3; clone_size: -; d_call: TRBD2; cdr3_nt: TGTGCCAGCAGCTCTCTACTAGCGGGAGGCCCCACAGATACGCAGTATTTT; cdr3_aa: CASSSLLAGGPTDTQYF
v_call: TRBV9; j_call: TRBJ2-1; clone_size: -; d_call: TRBD2; cdr3_nt: TGTGCCAGCAGCGTAGGTGGACTAGATGCGGGTGAGCAGTTCTTC; cdr3_aa: CASSVGGLDAGEQFF
v_call: TRBV2; j_call: TRBJ2-5; clone_size: -; d_call: TRBD1; cdr3_nt: TGTGCCAGCAGTGAAGCGCTCCAGGGGGCTGGGGAGACCCAGTACTTC; cdr3_aa: CASSEALQGAGETQYF
v_call: TRBV14; j_call: TRBJ1-3; clone_size: -; d_call: -; cdr3_nt: TGTGCCAGCAGCCAAGATCGGGGTTCAGCTGGAAACACCATATATTTT; cdr3_aa: CASSQDRGSAGNTIYF
v_call: TRBV7-9; j_call: TRBJ1-5; clone_size: -; d_call: -; cdr3_nt: TGTGCCAGCAGCAAACAGGTCGATCAGCCCCAGCATTTT; cdr3_aa: CASSKQVDQPQHF
v_call: TRBV19; j_call: TRBJ2-7; clone_size: few; d_call: -; cdr3_nt: TGTGCCAGTAGTTTGGGGGGTCTAACCTACGAGCAGTACTTC; cdr3_aa: CASSLGGLTYEQYF
v_call: TRBV6-5; j_call: TRBJ1-1; clone_size: few; d_call: TRBD1; cdr3_nt: TGTGCCAGCAGGTTAACAGGGGCCGCGGGTGAAGCTTTCTTT; cdr3_aa: CASRLTGAAGEAFF
v_call: TRBV18; j_call: TRBJ2-3; clone_size: -; d_call: -; cdr3_nt: TGTGCCAGCTCACCACCCGGGGGAGATACGCAGTATTTT; cdr3_aa: CASSPPGGDTQYF
v_call: TRBV2; j_call: TRBJ1-1; clone_size: few; d_call: -; cdr3_nt: TGTGCCAGCAGGGGGGTACAGGGACCTACTGAAGCTTTCTTT; cdr3_aa: CASRGVQGPTEAFF
v_call: TRBV30; j_call: TRBJ1-1; clone_size: -; d_call: -; cdr3_nt: TGTGCCTGGAGCGGACTCGCAGGGGATACTGAAGCTTTCTTT; cdr3_aa: CAWSGLAGDTEAFF
v_call: TRBV4-1; j_call: TRBJ1-2; clone_size: -; d_call: -; cdr3_nt: TGCGCCAGCAGCCAAGAAGGGAGCTATGGCTACACCTTC; cdr3_aa: CASSQEGSYGYTF
v_call: TRBV19; j_call: TRBJ2-5; clone_size: few; d_call: TRBD1; cdr3_nt: TGTGCCACCGGCGGGGAGGACAGGGATTTGAAGACCCAGTACTTC; cdr3_aa: CATGGEDRDLKTQYF
v_call: TRBV5-1; j_call: TRBJ2-3; clone_size: -; d_call: TRBD2; cdr3_nt: TGCGCCAGCAGCTTTGGGCCTAGCGGGGGTAATACGCAGTATTTT; cdr3_aa: CASSFGPSGGNTQYF
v_call: TRBV5-6; j_call: TRBJ2-3; clone_size: -; d_call: TRBD2; cdr3_nt: TGTGCCAGCAGCTTGGAGCGGGGGCTCAGCACAGATACGCAGTATTTT; cdr3_aa: CASSLERGLSTDTQYF
v_call: TRBV7-9; j_call: TRBJ2-7; clone_size: -; d_call: -; cdr3_nt: TGTGCCAGCAGCTCCACAGTGAGCGGAGCTAACTACGAGCAGTACTTC; cdr3_aa: CASSSTVSGANYEQYF
v_call: TRBV29-1; j_call: TRBJ1-1; clone_size: -; d_call: -; cdr3_nt: TGCAGCTCCACTAAATGGAACACTGAAGCTTTCTTT; cdr3_aa: CSSTKWNTEAFF
v_call: TRBV5-6; j_call: TRBJ1-5; clone_size: few; d_call: -; cdr3_nt: TGTGCCAGCAGTTCGACAGGTCGGGATCAGCCCCAGCATTTT; cdr3_aa: CASSSTGRDQPQHF
v_call: TRBV5-1; j_call: TRBJ1-6; clone_size: -; d_call: -; cdr3_nt: TGCGCCAGCAGCTTAGAAGGACAGCGGAATTCACCCCTCCACTTT; cdr3_aa: CASSLEGQRNSPLHF
v_call: TRBV4-3; j_call: TRBJ2-3; clone_size: -; d_call: TRBD2; cdr3_nt: TGCGCCAGCAGCCAAGCTAGCGGGCATACAGATACGCAGTATTTT; cdr3_aa: CASSQASGHTDTQYF
v_call: TRBV5-1; j_call: TRBJ1-6; clone_size: -; d_call: -; cdr3_nt: TGCGCCAGCAGCTTACAGGGTTATAATTCACCCCTCCACTTT; cdr3_aa: CASSLQGYNSPLHF
v_call: TRBV10-3; j_call: TRBJ1-5; clone_size: -; d_call: -; cdr3_nt: TGTGCCATCAGTGGGGGGGAAAGCAATCAGCCCCAGCATTTT; cdr3_aa: CAISGGESNQPQHF
v_call: TRBV18; j_call: TRBJ1-5; clone_size: -; d_call: -; cdr3_nt: TGTGCCAGCTCACCAAAGGGTGGCGGGGCCTATCAGCCCCAGCATTTT; cdr3_aa: CASSPKGGGAYQPQHF
v_call: TRBV6-4; j_call: TRBJ2-1; clone_size: once; d_call: -; cdr3_nt: TGTGCCAGCAGTGACTCGAGAAACGGGAGAGGTTACAATGAGCAGTTCTTC; cdr3_aa: CASSDSRNGRGYNEQFF
v_call: TRBV18; j_call: TRBJ1-3; clone_size: once; d_call: -; cdr3_nt: TGTGCCAGCTCACCCCCCGGACAGCACTCTGGAAACACCATATATTTT; cdr3_aa: CASSPPGQHSGNTIYF
v_call: TRBV11-2; j_call: TRBJ2-7; clone_size: few; d_call: -; cdr3_nt: TGTGCCAGCAGCTTAGATCGGGTTCAGGGTGGCGCCTACGAGCAGTACTTC; cdr3_aa: CASSLDRVQGGAYEQYF
v_call: TRBV19; j_call: TRBJ1-4; clone_size: -; d_call: -; cdr3_nt: TGTGCCAGTAGGAGCGGAGGGGCAGGAAACGAAAAACTGTTTTTT; cdr3_aa: CASRSGGAGNEKLFF
v_call: TRBV7-2; j_call: TRBJ2-3; clone_size: -; d_call: TRBD2; cdr3_nt: TGTGCCAGCAGCTTAGATAGCGGGGGGGCAGGAACGCAGTATTTT; cdr3_aa: CASSLDSGGAGTQYF
v_call: TRBV7-2; j_call: TRBJ2-7; clone_size: few; d_call: -; cdr3_nt: TGTGCCAGCAGCCGCTCTGTGGACACCTACGAGCAGTACTTC; cdr3_aa: CASSRSVDTYEQYF
v_call: TRBV5-4; j_call: TRBJ1-2; clone_size: -; d_call: TRBD1; cdr3_nt: TGTGCCAGCAGCCCAACCTCGTCAGGGGGATCGAGTGGCTACACCTTC; cdr3_aa: CASSPTSSGGSSGYTF
v_call: TRBV5-1; j_call: TRBJ2-1; clone_size: -; d_call: TRBD2; cdr3_nt: TGCGCCAGCAGCCCGAATCCAGCGGGGACTTACTACAATGAGCAGTTCTTC; cdr3_aa: CASSPNPAGTYYNEQFF
v_call: TRBV27; j_call: TRBJ1-5; clone_size: -; d_call: TRBD1; cdr3_nt: TGTGCCAGCAGACTCCAGGGGGCCGGCAATCAGCCCCAGCATTTT; cdr3_aa: CASRLQGAGNQPQHF
v_call: TRBV7-9; j_call: TRBJ2-4; clone_size: -; d_call: -; cdr3_nt: TGTGCCAGCAGCTTAGAGCTGAACATTCAGTACTTC; cdr3_aa: CASSLELNIQYF
v_call: TRBV6-4; j_call: TRBJ2-3; clone_size: -; d_call: TRBD2; cdr3_nt: TGTGCCAGCAGTGACATAGCGGGGGCGGGCACAGATACGCAGTATTTT; cdr3_aa: CASSDIAGAGTDTQYF
v_call: TRBV27; j_call: TRBJ1-2; clone_size: -; d_call: TRBD1; cdr3_nt: TGTGCCAGCAGTTTATCCGGGGCAGGGGGAAACTATGGCTACACCTTC; cdr3_aa: CASSLSGAGGNYGYTF
v_call: TRBV7-2; j_call: TRBJ1-6; clone_size: -; d_call: -; cdr3_nt: TGTGCCAGCAGCTTTGGGGAGTCCTATAATTCACCCCTCCACTTT; cdr3_aa: CASSFGESYNSPLHF
v_call: TRBV4-3; j_call: TRBJ1-1; clone_size: once; d_call: -; cdr3_nt: TGCGCCAGCAGCCTAAACACTGAAGCTTTCTTT; cdr3_aa: CASSLNTEAFF
v_call: TRBV6-5; j_call: TRBJ1-2; clone_size: -; d_call: TRBD1; cdr3_nt: TGTGCCAGCAGTCCATGGGGACAGGGGGCCTATGGCTACACCTTC; cdr3_aa: CASSPWGQGAYGYTF